These T cell receptor beta chains were read from a single sample in a study of blood T cell repertoires in COVID-19. TCRdb's copy holds only in-frame clones and misses some; the assay was immunoSEQ multiplex PCR. This table holds 90,000 to 110,000 clones, roughly 76% found once. The sequenced sample consisted of peripheral blood. These receptors all stem from a woman aged 70-85 years with acute or convalescent COVID-19. Each CDR3 is given with its conserved first and last residue. The D gene is left open where the match is weak. Part of the rows lack a size; the others show once, few, many or a class for expanded clones.

clone size,V gene,J gene,CDR3 length,D gene,CDR3 DNA,CDR3 protein
-,TRBV7-9,TRBJ1-1,13,-,TGTGCCAGCAGCCTGACAGGAGTCAATAGGGCTTTCTTT,CASSLTGVNRAFF
-,TRBV9,TRBJ2-3,13,-,TGTGCCAGCAGCGTAGGGAACAGGGATACGCAGTATTTT,CASSVGNRDTQYF
-,TRBV2,TRBJ2-2,15,TRBD2,TGTGCCAGCAAAACTAGCGGGACGAACACCGGGGAGCTGTTTTTT,CASKTSGTNTGELFF
-,TRBV9,TRBJ2-3,16,-,TGTGCCAGCAGCGAGTTGGGACACCTCATCACAGATACGCAGTATTTT,CASSELGHLITDTQYF
-,TRBV1,TRBJ2-4,15,-,TGCACCAGCAGCCAAGGGGCGGGACGCAAAAACATTCAGTACTTC,CTSSQGAGRKNIQYF
-,TRBV6-5,TRBJ1-5,14,TRBD1,TGTGCCAGCAGTACAGACAGGGGCAATCAGCCCCAGCATTTT,CASSTDRGNQPQHF
-,TRBV11-2,TRBJ2-7,13,-,TGTGCCAGCAGCCTTGGGCCCTCCTACGAGCAGTACTTC,CASSLGPSYEQYF
once,TRBV5-1,TRBJ2-7,16,TRBD2,TGCGCCAGCAGTTTCGACGGGACTAGCGGGTCCTACGAGCAGTACTTC,CASSFDGTSGSYEQYF
-,TRBV4-3,TRBJ2-7,14,-,TGCGCCAGCAGCCAAGATCGGAGCGGCTACGAGCAGTACTTC,CASSQDRSGYEQYF
-,TRBV19,TRBJ2-1,17,TRBD2,TGTGCCAGTAGTATTAAGGCTAGCGGGCGGGGGTGGTATGAGCAGTTCTTC,CASSIKASGRGWYEQFF
few,TRBV10-2,TRBJ2-7,13,-,TGCGCCAGCAGTGAGTCACGTGAGTACGAGCAGTACTTC,CASSESREYEQYF
-,TRBV11-2,TRBJ2-1,18,TRBD1,TGTGCCAGCAGCTTAGTGCCCGGGACAGATTATCTGTACAATGAGCAGTTCTTC,CASSLVPGTDYLYNEQFF
once,TRBV7-9,TRBJ1-1,13,-,TGTGCCAGCAGTATAACACCAAACACTGAAGCTTTCTTT,CASSITPNTEAFF
-,TRBV7-9,TRBJ1-1,14,-,TGTGCCAGCAGCTTAGTAGGGGAGGGTTTTGAAGCTTTCTTT,CASSLVGEGFEAFF
once,TRBV29-1,TRBJ1-2,14,-,TGCAGCGCACCTGGTTTAACAGGATCCTATGGCTACACCTTC,CSAPGLTGSYGYTF
-,TRBV14,TRBJ2-2,12,-,TGTGCCAGCAGCGGAGACACCGGGGAGCTGTTTTTT,CASSGDTGELFF
-,TRBV4-3,TRBJ2-2,19,TRBD2,TGCGCCAGCAGCCAAGATGGGACTAGCGGGGTCCCGAACACCGGGGAGCTGTTTTTT,CASSQDGTSGVPNTGELFF
-,TRBV28,TRBJ1-3,16,TRBD1,TGTGCCAGCAGTTTACACAGGGGAGCTTCTGGAAACACCATATATTTT,CASSLHRGASGNTIYF
few,TRBV5-6,TRBJ2-5,16,-,TGTGCCAGCAGCTTGGAGGGCACTAGAGGAGATGAGACCCAGTACTTC,CASSLEGTRGDETQYF
-,TRBV5-1,TRBJ2-1,16,TRBD2,TGCGCCAGCAGCTTGCCTAGCGGGACCTTCTACAATGAGCAGTTCTTC,CASSLPSGTFYNEQFF
-,TRBV25-1,TRBJ2-5,12,-,TGTGCCAGCACAGGCCCCGGAGAGACCCAGTACTTC,CASTGPGETQYF
-,TRBV5-8,TRBJ2-7,14,TRBD1,TGTGCCAGCAGCTTACTGACAGGGACCTACGAGCAGTACTTC,CASSLLTGTYEQYF
-,TRBV15,TRBJ2-2,15,-,TGTGCCACCAGCAGAGATTTCTCTCGGGCCGGGGAGCTGTTTTTT,CATSRDFSRAGELFF
-,TRBV7-9,TRBJ1-1,16,-,TGTGCCAGCAGCCCCGACCTGGGGAGGAGGAACACTGAAGCTTTCTTT,CASSPDLGRRNTEAFF
-,TRBV3-1/TRBV3-2,TRBJ2-2,15,TRBD2,TGTGCCAGCAGCCAACGACTAGCGGCCACCGGGGAGCTGTTTTTT,CASSQRLAATGELFF
few,TRBV5-1,TRBJ2-2,14,-,TGCGCCAGCAGCGCAGAAGACAGGTCCGGGGAGCTGTTTTTT,CASSAEDRSGELFF
-,TRBV7-9,TRBJ1-4,14,-,TGTGCCAGCAGCTTAGGAGGGTCTAATGAAAAACTGTTTTTT,CASSLGGSNEKLFF
-,TRBV6-5,TRBJ1-1,14,TRBD1,TGTGCCAGCAGTAAGACACAGGGGTACACTGAAGCTTTCTTT,CASSKTQGYTEAFF
-,TRBV4-2,TRBJ2-1,13,-,TGTGCCAGCAGGGCCCCAGCCTACAATGAGCAGTTCTTC,CASRAPAYNEQFF
-,TRBV2,TRBJ1-2,15,TRBD1,TGTGCCAGCAGTGTTCTACCGCAGGGGGACGGTGGCTACACCTTC,CASSVLPQGDGGYTF
-,TRBV5-8,TRBJ2-5,17,TRBD1,TGTGCCAGCAGCTTGGTACGAGACAGGGGCCTCCAAGAGACCCAGTACTTC,CASSLVRDRGLQETQYF
once,TRBV30,TRBJ1-2,13,-,TGTGCCGTATGGCGGGGAACGAACTATGGCTACACCTTC,CAVWRGTNYGYTF
-,TRBV6-1,TRBJ1-1,14,-,TGTGCCAGCAGTGAAGAACGGGTTTTACTTCTGGCTTTCTTT,CASSEERVLLLAFF
-,TRBV19,TRBJ2-7,15,TRBD2,TGTGCCAGTAGTATTCGGGCGGGAGAAAACTACGAGCAGTACTTC,CASSIRAGENYEQYF
-,TRBV9,TRBJ2-5,13,-,TGTGCCAGCAGCGTAGCTCAGGGGGAGACCCAGTACTTC,CASSVAQGETQYF
-,TRBV15,TRBJ2-3,16,-,TGTGCCACCAGCAGAGATGGTTCGACTAGCACAGATACGCAGTATTTT,CATSRDGSTSTDTQYF
once,TRBV2,TRBJ1-3,17,TRBD1,TGTGCCAGCAGTGACTGGACAGGGACGTCCTCTGGAAACACCATATATTTT,CASSDWTGTSSGNTIYF
-,TRBV30,TRBJ1-5,16,TRBD1,TGTGCCTGGAGTCACAACAGGGGGCATAGCAATCAGCCCCAGCATTTT,CAWSHNRGHSNQPQHF
-,TRBV6-2/TRBV6-3,TRBJ2-3,16,TRBD2,TGTGCCAGCAGTTTTGGGACTAGCGGGAGAGTGGATACGCAGTATTTT,CASSFGTSGRVDTQYF
once,TRBV4-2,TRBJ2-3,17,TRBD1,TGTGCCAGCAGCCAAGGGATCGAGACAGGGGACGCAGATACGCAGTATTTT,CASSQGIETGDADTQYF
-,TRBV5-5,TRBJ1-5,14,-,TGTGCCAGCAGCCTAGACAGCCCGGATCAGCCCCAGCATTTT,CASSLDSPDQPQHF
-,TRBV4-2,TRBJ2-7,16,TRBD2,TGTGCCAGCAGCCAAGGGGGGACTAGTTCTCTCTACGAGCAGTACTTC,CASSQGGTSSLYEQYF
-,TRBV6-2/TRBV6-3,TRBJ1-5,15,-,TGTGCCAGCAGTTACGAGCGGCATAGCAATCAGCCCCAGCATTTT,CASSYERHSNQPQHF
-,TRBV28,TRBJ1-5,16,TRBD1,TGTGCCAGCAGTAGTCAGGGCACAGGGGGAGATCGGCCCCAGCATTTT,CASSSQGTGGDRPQHF
-,TRBV19,TRBJ2-1,14,TRBD2,TGTGCCAGTAGTCCCGGGAGGGCCGGGGGTGAGCAGTTCTTC,CASSPGRAGGEQFF
-,TRBV28,TRBJ2-7,14,-,TGTGCCAGCAGTTACCAGGGGTCGCGTCGGGAGCAGTACTTC,CASSYQGSRREQYF
-,TRBV7-6,TRBJ2-7,17,TRBD2,TGTGCCAGCAGCTTAGGACTAGCGGGGGGGAGCTCCTACGAGCAGTACTTC,CASSLGLAGGSSYEQYF
-,TRBV6-5,TRBJ1-1,15,-,TGTGCCAGCAGTTACTCGTCGAGACTGACCTCTAAAGCTTTCTTT,CASSYSSRLTSKAFF
-,TRBV5-4,TRBJ2-5,17,TRBD2,TGTGCCAGCAGCTTGGGGATAGCGGGAACGTATCAAGAGACCCAGTACTTC,CASSLGIAGTYQETQYF
-,TRBV27,TRBJ2-1,16,TRBD1,TGTGCCAGCAGTCCCTTCCCGGAGACAGGGTACAATGAGCAGTTCTTC,CASSPFPETGYNEQFF
once,TRBV4-2,TRBJ2-2,16,TRBD1,TGTGCCAGCAGCCAAGCCGGGACAGGGTTCACCGGGGAGCTGTTTTTT,CASSQAGTGFTGELFF
-,TRBV7-2,TRBJ2-5,15,TRBD1,TGTGCCAGCAGCTTAAGTCCGACAGGGCAAGAGACCCAGTACTTC,CASSLSPTGQETQYF
-,TRBV9,TRBJ2-1,16,TRBD2,TGTGCCAGCAGCCTTAGCGGGGGCTCCACTATCAATGAGCAGTTCTTC,CASSLSGGSTINEQFF
-,TRBV14,TRBJ2-7,13,-,TGTGCCAGCAGCCAAGATCCCGGGGGCGAGCAGTACTTC,CASSQDPGGEQYF